This TCR beta chain was identified in a study of molecular identifiers for immune sequencing clone quantification. Study-level points and caveats: It was shown that clones above 20 RNA copies held over 97% of effector molecules, but under 1% in naive cells. Highly expanded clone sizes could be underestimated by identical TCR molecules sharing a barcode.

The CDR3 is 14 residues long. Between the trimmed V and J ends, which lost 6 bases and 8 bases, there was a span of 17 bases. Worth noting for this clonotype: The antigen is unknown.

Previously published methods and listed TCR primers were used for the bulk TCR libraries. TCRdb re-called the PCR reads with MiXCR, one entry per CDR3 protein. The data contain about 67,000 distinct CDR3 sequences, roughly 17% of them singletons. Each library that profiled naive CD8 cells came from approximately 20,000 to 1,000,000 sorted cells with 10%, 30% or 50% RNA. Sequences were obtained from naive CD8+ T cells from blood, with Jurkat cell RNA spiked in. The subset: FACS-sorted CD8+CD4-CCR7+CD45RA+ naive T cells. The chain recombines TRBV12-3 or TRBV12-4 with TRBJ2-1; the D call may be TRBD1 or TRBD2 (5 bases each). This receptor was obtained from a human donor in good health. Some libraries in this study had Jurkat cell RNA spiked in. As DNA, the CDR3 is TGTGCCAGCAGGCCGACCGGGGCATGCGATGAGCAGTTCTTC. It is translated as CASRPTGACDEQFF.